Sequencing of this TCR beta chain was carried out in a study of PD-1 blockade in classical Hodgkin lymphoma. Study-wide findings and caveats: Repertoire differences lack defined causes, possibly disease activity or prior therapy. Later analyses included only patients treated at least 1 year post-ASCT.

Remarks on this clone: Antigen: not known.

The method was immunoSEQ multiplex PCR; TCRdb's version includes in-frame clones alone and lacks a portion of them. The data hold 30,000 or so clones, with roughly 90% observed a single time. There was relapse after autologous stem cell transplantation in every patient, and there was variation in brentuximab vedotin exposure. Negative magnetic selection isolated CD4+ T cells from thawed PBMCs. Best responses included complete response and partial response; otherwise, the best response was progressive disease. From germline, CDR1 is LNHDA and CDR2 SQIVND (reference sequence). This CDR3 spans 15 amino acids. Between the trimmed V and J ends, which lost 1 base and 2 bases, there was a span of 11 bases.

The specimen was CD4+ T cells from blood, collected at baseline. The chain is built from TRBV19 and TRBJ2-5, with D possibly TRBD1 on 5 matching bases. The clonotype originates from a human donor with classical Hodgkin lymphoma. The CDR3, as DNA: TGTGCCAGTAGTATAGGACAGACCCTACAAGAGACCCAGTACTTC. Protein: CASSIGQTLQETQYF.